What follows is one T cell receptor (beta chain) and its context. No antigen is known for it. This entry comes from a study of Tregs in tolerant kidney transplant recipients. Study-level results: Tregs expanded with activated donor B cells seemed most donor-specific.

Germline assignment: CDR1 SGHRS and CDR2 YFSETQ. Trimming took 2 bases from V and 5 from J; bases not matched to a gene: 8. The CDR3 has 15 residues. Clones were sequenced by immunoSEQ multiplex PCR, and TCRdb holds only the in-frame ones, with some missing. In the table there are some 57,000 clones, roughly nine tenths of which are singletons. Related graft donors supplied nonmyeloablative bone marrow transplants, and mixed chimerism was transient. This clonotype originated in a human patient who received a combined kidney and bone marrow transplant. Some T cells may be transferred from the graft donor. The gene calls are TRBV5-1 and TRBJ2-7, with 9 bases lining up with TRBD2. This material consisted of CD8+ T cells from blood (PBMCs), taken 24 months after the transplant. The CDR3 spells CASSFAAGGSDEQYF. In nucleotides, the CDR3 is TGCGCCAGCAGCTTTGCAGCGGGGGGAAGCGACGAGCAGTACTTC.